This T cell receptor beta chain originates from a study of cytotoxic CD8 clonotypes in ibrutinib-treated CLL. Across the whole study: In all, under twelve patients were relapsed/refractory, approximately 14 were treatment-naive and roughly 18 were IGHV unmutated.

This clone was seen a handful of times. Libraries were prepared by immunoSEQ multiplex PCR; TCRdb keeps only in-frame clonotypes and omits some of them. The sample shows approximately 210,000 clones, 72% of them seen only once. The CDR3 length is 12 residues. The V end was cut by 8 bases, the J end by 6 bases, with 11 bases between. Per germline, CDR1 SNHLY and CDR2 FYNNEI. The clonotype was recovered from a human donor with chronic lymphocytic leukemia. The V call is TRBV2, the J call TRBJ1-3; no reliable D call. The sample was PBMCs, taken after 24 months of ibrutinib treatment. CDR3 sequence (DNA): TGTGCCAGCCACCGATCCGTAAACACCATATATTTT. Protein product: CASHRSVNTIYF.